A selection of T cell receptor beta chains follows, all from one sample in a study of cytomegalovirus exposure and HLA in healthy donors. TCRdb keeps only in-frame clones here, not all; method: immunoSEQ multiplex PCR. In the table there are around 150,000 clones, approximately 82% of which are singletons. Sequencing input: PBMCs. The receptors originated from a woman between 35 and 50 years old in good health and CMV-seropositive. Each CDR3 is given with its conserved first and last residue. A D gene is named only where the DNA matches it firmly. Only some rows state a clone size, as once, few, many or a class for expanded clones.

v_gene	abundance	j_gene	d_gene	CDR3nt	CDR3aa
TRBV19	-	TRBJ2-7	TRBD1	TGTGCCAGTAGTGGGACAGGGCTCGGCGAGCAGTACTTC	CASSGTGLGEQYF
TRBV5-1	once	TRBJ2-5	TRBD2	TGCGCCAGCAGCCCACGGACTAGCGGGTGGCAAGAGACCCAGTACTTC	CASSPRTSGWQETQYF
TRBV28	-	TRBJ2-3	TRBD2	TGTGCCAGCACTAGGGGAGGGCCAGATACGCAGTATTTT	CASTRGGPDTQYF
TRBV18	-	TRBJ1-3	-	TGTGCCAGCTCACCACCCAGGGGCGGCTCTGGAAACACCATATATTTT	CASSPPRGGSGNTIYF
TRBV9	-	TRBJ2-5	TRBD2	TGTGCCAGCAGCGCTGGCATTGGGGGGGAAGAGACCCAGTACTTC	CASSAGIGGEETQYF
TRBV29-1	few	TRBJ2-1	-	TGCAGCGTTGAAGATCTCCTAACGGGGGGCGCGTTCCCCAATGAGCAGTTCTTC	CSVEDLLTGGAFPNEQFF
TRBV11-3	-	TRBJ2-7	-	TGTGCCAGCAGCTTAGGGGGCACCTCGGCGGCCGAGCAGTACTTC	CASSLGGTSAAEQYF
TRBV11-2	once	TRBJ1-3	-	TGTGCCAGCAGCCTCACAGGGAGCTCTGGAAACACCATATATTTT	CASSLTGSSGNTIYF
TRBV6-5	-	TRBJ2-1	TRBD2	TGTGCCAGCAGTCTCAGGACTAGTGGAAATGAGCAGTTCTTC	CASSLRTSGNEQFF
TRBV21-1	-	TRBJ2-1	-	TGTGCCAGCAGCAAAGCGCAACTCAACAGGGGTACCGACAATGAGCAGTTCTTC	CASSKAQLNRGTDNEQFF
TRBV9	-	TRBJ1-3	-	TGTGCCAGCAGCGTAGGTAGCATCTCTGGAAACACCATATATTTT	CASSVGSISGNTIYF
TRBV7-3	-	TRBJ2-5	TRBD2	TGTGCCAGCAGCCCAGGGACTAGCGAAGGAGAGACCCAGTACTTC	CASSPGTSEGETQYF
TRBV4-3	-	TRBJ1-4	-	TGCGCCAGCAGCCAGTTCAGAAATGAAAAACTGTTTTTT	CASSQFRNEKLFF
TRBV18	-	TRBJ2-1	-	TGTGCCAGCTCACCGTTCCCCTACTCCTACAATGAGCAGTTCTTC	CASSPFPYSYNEQFF
TRBV5-6	-	TRBJ2-1	-	TGTGCCAGCAGCTCGACGGAGGGGCACCCCTTCTTCAATGAGCAGTTCTTC	CASSSTEGHPFFNEQFF
TRBV6-5	-	TRBJ2-1	-	TGTGCCAGCAGTTTCGGGACGGGGGCCTACAATGAGCAGTTCTTC	CASSFGTGAYNEQFF
TRBV19	-	TRBJ1-2	-	TGTGCCAGTAGTATCGGGCAGGGCTATGGCTACACCTTC	CASSIGQGYGYTF
TRBV9	-	TRBJ2-5	TRBD2	TGTGCCAGCAGCGCCGGGGGGGTTCCCTTCCAAGAGACCCAGTACTTC	CASSAGGVPFQETQYF
TRBV27	-	TRBJ2-7	TRBD1	TGTGCCAGCAGTCCGCCTGGGGGGACAGGTAAAAGATACGAGCAGTACTTC	CASSPPGGTGKRYEQYF
TRBV9	-	TRBJ2-5	-	TGTGCCAGCAGCGTAGGTAGGTTAGCGGCTCAAGAGACCCAGTACTTC	CASSVGRLAAQETQYF
TRBV27	-	TRBJ2-2	TRBD2	TGTGCCAGCAGTTCGGGACTAGCGGCCGGGGAGCTGTTTTTT	CASSSGLAAGELFF
TRBV5-4	-	TRBJ2-1	-	TGTGCCAGCAGCATCCAGGATCTGAATGAGCAGTTCTTC	CASSIQDLNEQFF
TRBV7-3	-	TRBJ1-1	-	TGTGCCAGCAGCCGACAGCCGAACACTGAAGCTTTCTTT	CASSRQPNTEAFF
TRBV7-9	few	TRBJ1-2	-	TGTGCCAGCAGCTTAGTGTCGAGTAACTATGGCTACACCTTC	CASSLVSSNYGYTF
TRBV10-3	few	TRBJ2-3	TRBD2	TGTGCCATCAGGACGACTAGCGGGAACACAGATACGCAGTATTTT	CAIRTTSGNTDTQYF
TRBV19	few	TRBJ2-6	TRBD1	TGTGCCAGTAGTGCCCTCCGGGACAGGAGCTCTGGGGCCAACGTCCTGACTTTC	CASSALRDRSSGANVLTF
TRBV28	-	TRBJ1-2	-	TGTGCCAGCAGTTTATACACTACAGGCAACACCTTC	CASSLYTTGNTF
TRBV2	few	TRBJ2-7	-	TGTGCCAGCAGTGCGTCGGTCCCCTCCGAGCAGTACTTC	CASSASVPSEQYF